One sample yielded the 25 T cell receptor beta chains listed below, sequenced in a study. TCRdb reanalysed the 5' RACE reads using MiXCR and keeps one entry per CDR3 protein. The sample contains 20,000 to 25,000 distinct CDR3 sequences, about 30% of which appear only once. Sequencing used tumor-infiltrating naive CD4+ T cells sorted from the breast tumor. Subset here: naive CD4+ T cells, CD4+CD45RA+CD25-. These receptors were taken from a female donor with breast cancer.

This clonotype is medium-sized within its sample. The rearrangement uses TRBV20-1 and TRBJ1-2, with a weak D call TRBD1 (5 bases). This CDR3 comprises 13 residues. CDR1 DFQATT and CDR2 SNEGSKA come from the germline V gene (reference sequence). V was pared by 1 base and J by 4 bases, with 10 bases between. CDR3 amino acids: CSARGPGTYGYTF. The CDR3 bases are TGCAGTGCTAGAGGCCCAGGGACCTATGGCTACACCTTC.

Points on this clonotype: A read error may be the cause here, since a much bigger clone is one base away. The chain couples TRBV3-1 to TRBJ2-2; D is uncertain. The CDR3 loop spans 15 amino acids. In germline, CDR1 is LGHDT, CDR2 YNNKEL (reference sequence). The V and J ends lost 4 bases and 8 bases respectively, with 17 bases between them. For the CDR3, the DNA is TGTGCCAGCAGCCCACGACAAGCGTTAACAGGGGAGCTGTTTTTT. It is translated as CASSPRQALTGELFF. The variable domain in full, with the rest retrieved from reference TRBV3-1 and TRBJ2-2, is DTAVSQTPKYLVTQMGNDKSIKCEQNLGHDTMYWYKQDSKKFLKIMFSYNNKELIINETVPNRFSPKSPDKAHLNLHINSLELGDSAVYFCASSPRQALTGELFFGEGSRLTVL.

By frequency in the sample, this clonotype is medium-sized. The genes are TRBV12-3 or TRBV12-4 and TRBJ1-6, with 7 bases fitting TRBD1. CDR3 length: 14 residues. Trimming at V came to 3 bases and at J to 10 bases, leaving 6 bases not matched to a gene. The CDR3 bases are TGTGCCAGCAGTTTTTGGGACAGCGGGTCACCCCTCCACTTT. Its protein is CASSFWDSGSPLHF.

This clonotype was counted many times. The chain links TRBV24-1 to TRBJ2-7, with D possibly matching TRBD2 (6 bases). CDR1 and CDR2 (germline): KGHDR, SFDVKD. With 4 bases removed from V and 2 bases from J, the gap between germline ends came to 14 bases. CDR3 length: 15 amino acids. Written as DNA, the CDR3 is TGTGCCACCAGTGACCCCGGGACTGCCCCCTACGAGCAGTACTTC. This gives the protein CATSDPGTAPYEQYF.

Worth noting for this clonotype: Given a much more abundant clone one base away, this may be a read error. V is TRBV6-1 and J is TRBJ2-1, with 7 bases aligning to TRBD2. CDR1 is MNHNS and CDR2 is SASEGT in the germline V gene. V lost 1 base to trimming and J lost 2 bases; unmatched junction nucleotides: 11. This CDR3 spans 18 amino acids. The CDR3 DNA sequence: TGTGCCAGCAGTGAAGGTCGGATAGCGGGTGCCCCCTACAATGAGCAGTTCTTC. Encoded protein: CASSEGRIAGAPYNEQFF.

At least ten counts were recorded for this clonotype. The rearrangement links TRBV6-5 to TRBJ2-1; a weak D match, TRBD2 (8 bases). The CDR3 covers 14 residues. V was clipped by 0 bases and J by 14 bases, with 17 bases between them. CDR1 is MNHEY, CDR2 SVGAGI, per germline. DNA of the CDR3: TGTGCCAGCAGTTACTCAGGGGGCGGGAGGACGGAGTTCTTC. Translated, it gives CASSYSGGGRTEFF.

This chain links TRBV19 with TRBJ1-5; D is perhaps TRBD1 (5 bases). The germline V gene has CDR1 LNHDA and CDR2 SQIVND (reference sequence). V was pared by 3 bases and J by 3 bases, with 15 bases between. The CDR3 sequence is 16 residues long. CDR3 region: CASSIAGSGNNQPQHF. DNA for the CDR3: TGTGCCAGTAGTATTGCAGGGTCGGGTAACAATCAGCCCCAGCATTTT. Combining the CDR3 with reference TRBV19 and TRBJ1-5 gives the whole variable domain DGGITQSPKYLFRKEGQNVTLSCEQNLNHDAMYWYRQDPGQGLRLIYYSQIVNDFQKGDIAEGYSVSREKKESFPLTVTSAQKNPTAFYLCASSIAGSGNNQPQHFGDGTRLSIL.

Many counts were recorded for this clonotype. The chain carries TRBV30 and TRBJ1-2, with unresolved D. The CDR3 length is 13 residues. Between the trimmed V and J ends, which lost 2 bases and 4 bases, there was a span of 11 bases. CDR1 is GTSNPN and CDR2 is SVGIG in the germline V gene (reference sequence). DNA of the CDR3: TGTGCCTGGAGTCCCGGGCGCGGCTATGGCTACACCTTC. Translation: CAWSPGRGYGYTF.

The V call is TRBV14, the J call TRBJ2-5; TRBD2 is a possible D gene (5 bases). The CDR3 has 15 residues. The germline V gene encodes CDR1 SGHDN and CDR2 FVKESK. Trimming left V 0 bases short and J 5 bases short, with 13 bases between. The CDR3 DNA reads as TGTGCCAGCAGCCAAGATCGTAGGAGGAGGGAGACCCAGTACTTC. The encoded protein is CASSQDRRRRETQYF.

The J gene is TRBJ1-6, the V gene TRBV27, with D perhaps TRBD1 (6 bases). This CDR3 is 14 amino acids long. V was cut by 6 bases and J by 9 bases, with 15 bases left in between. From germline, CDR1 is MNHEY and CDR2 SMNVEV (reference sequence). The CDR3 sequence is CASSQQGRFSPLHF. For the CDR3, the DNA is TGTGCCAGCAGCCAACAGGGAAGGTTTTCACCCCTCCACTTT.

The chain uses TRBV2 and TRBJ2-1; D possibly corresponds to TRBD2 (5 bases). V was pared by 8 bases and J by 0 bases, with 11 bases between. Germline V CDR1 and CDR2: SNHLY, FYNNEI. The length of the CDR3 is 14 residues. Here the CDR3 reads CASWPGNSYNEQFF. The CDR3 DNA reads TGTGCCAGCTGGCCCGGGAACTCCTACAATGAGCAGTTCTTC.

This clonotype was observed once. J is TRBJ1-4 and V is TRBV25-1, with D unclear. With 3 bases removed from V and 1 base from J, the gap between germline ends came to 6 bases. The CDR3 covers 14 residues. The germline CDR1 and CDR2 sequences are MGHDK and SYGVNS. For the CDR3, the DNA is TGTGCCAGCAGTGAGGCAGGAACTAATGAAAAACTGTTTTTT. Translated: CASSEAGTNEKLFF. The whole variable domain, remainder taken from reference TRBV25-1 and TRBJ1-4, is EADIYQTPRYLVIGTGKKITLECSQTMGHDKMYWYQQDPGMELHLIHYSYGVNSTEKGDLSSESTVSRIRTEHFPLTLESARPSHTSQYLCASSEAGTNEKLFFGSGTQLSVL.

On this clonotype itself: A clone one base away is much larger, so this may be a read error. The chain couples TRBV6-5 to TRBJ2-3, with 13 bases fitting TRBD2. This CDR3 is built from 17 residues. The germline V gene has CDR1 MNHEY and CDR2 SVGAGI. CDR3 coding DNA: TGTGCCAGCAGACGCTCTTGGACTAGCGGGAGCACAGGTACGCAGTATTTT. It translates to CASRRSWTSGSTGTQYF.

The chain couples TRBV20-1 to TRBJ2-3; 12 nucleotides line up with TRBD2. The ends lost 2 bases at V and 6 bases at J; junction bases unmatched: 9. Germline V gives CDR1 DFQATT, CDR2 SNEGSKA (reference sequence). This CDR3 spans 16 amino acids. The CDR3 loop is CSARPSTSGRRDTQYF. The CDR3 DNA follows: TGCAGTGCTAGACCTTCGACTAGCGGGAGACGGGATACGCAGTATTTT.

Here the CDR3 reads CASSSPTGVAIQYF. The CDR3 region has the DNA TGTGCCAGCAGCTCTCCAACAGGGGTAGCCATTCAGTACTTC. The V gene is TRBV12-3 or TRBV12-4, the J gene TRBJ2-4; 7 nucleotides align to TRBD1. V was clipped by 6 bases and J by 9 bases; unmatched bases: 11. The CDR3 consists of 14 residues.

This clonotype occurred many times. The chain employs TRBV3-1 and TRBJ2-7, with a tentative D call TRBD2 (6 bases). This CDR3 comprises 13 residues. CDR1 and CDR2 (germline): LGHDT, YNNKEL (reference sequence). Deletions cut 1 base from V and 9 bases from J, with 13 bases between. CDR3 protein: CASSQGRAGRQYF. CDR3 coding DNA: TGTGCCAGCAGCCAAGGGAGGGCGGGTAGGCAGTACTTC.

The chain combines TRBV11-2 with TRBJ2-2, with D perhaps being TRBD1 or TRBD2 (5 bases each). The CDR3 covers 16 residues. V shed 5 bases and J shed 6 bases, with 19 bases lying between them. Germline lookup yields CDR1 SGHAT and CDR2 FQNNGV. This CDR3 is CASSARQFGGPGELFF. Here the CDR3 DNA reads TGTGCCAGCAGCGCCCGACAGTTCGGAGGACCCGGGGAGCTGTTTTTT.

The gene calls are TRBV12-3 or TRBV12-4 and TRBJ1-2; 9 positions agree with TRBD1. This CDR3 has 14 residues. V gave up 7 bases and J gave up 7 bases; unmatched junction bases: 10. The CDR3: CASKTADRGFGYTF. The CDR3 DNA follows: TGTGCCAGCAAAACGGCCGACAGGGGGTTTGGCTACACCTTC.

The CDR3: CSARDWGETGNEQFF. Here the CDR3 DNA reads TGCAGTGCTAGAGATTGGGGGGAGACCGGCAATGAGCAGTTCTTC. The chain recombines TRBV20-1 with TRBJ2-1, with D possibly TRBD2 on 6 matching bases. The V gene's germline CDR1 is DFQATT and CDR2 SNEGSKA (reference sequence). V lost 0 bases to trimming and J lost 6 bases, with 15 bases between them. The CDR3 length is 15 residues.

This clonotype appeared many times. The chain joins TRBV6-5 to TRBJ1-6; TRBD1 might be the D (5 bases). The V and J ends lost 2 bases and 11 bases respectively, with 19 bases between them. Germline V lookup: CDR1 MNHEY, CDR2 SVGAGI. The CDR3 is made up of 16 amino acids. The CDR3 nucleotides are TGTGCCAGCAGTTACATCAGGGACGGTCGATGGACACCCCTCCACTTT. It specifies CASSYIRDGRWTPLHF.

This clonotype was counted ten times or more. This chain joins TRBV2 and TRBJ2-1; D possibly corresponds to TRBD2 (6 bases). The V end was cut by 0 bases, the J end by 3 bases, with 6 bases between. There are 14 residues in the CDR3. Germline V CDR1 and CDR2: SNHLY, FYNNEI. In nucleotides, the CDR3 is TGTGCCAGCAGTGAAGCGCGGGACTACAATGAGCAGTTCTTC. This gives the protein CASSEARDYNEQFF.

This clonotype has ten or more counts. The CDR3 loop is CASSPWETPDTQYF. CDR3 bases: TGTGCCAGCAGCCCCTGGGAGACTCCAGATACGCAGTATTTT. This sequence joins TRBV6-5 and TRBJ2-3; D is possibly TRBD2 (5 bases). The CDR3 runs 14 residues. The ends were cut back, 6 bases at V and 4 bases at J, with 14 bases in the middle. CDR1 is MNHEY and CDR2 is SVGAGI in the germline V gene.

This clonotype showed up just a few times. V usage is TRBV25-1 and J usage is TRBJ2-7, with D maybe TRBD2 (5 bases). Between the trimmed V and J ends, which lost 1 base and 0 bases, there was a span of 10 bases. The V gene's germline CDR1 is MGHDK and CDR2 SYGVNS. This CDR3 is built from 15 residues. The DNA for the CDR3 is TGTGCCAGCAGTGAATTCCGGGCGGGCTCCTACGAGCAGTACTTC. It specifies CASSEFRAGSYEQYF.

V and J are TRBV20-1 and TRBJ2-1; tentative D call: TRBD2 (6 bases). CDR1 and CDR2 from the germline V gene are DFQATT and SNEGSKA (reference sequence). V lost 3 bases to trimming and J lost 4 bases, with 16 bases between them. The CDR3 consists of 15 residues. For the CDR3, the DNA is TGCAGTGCTAGGAATACTAGGAGGGGTTACAATGAGCAGTTCTTC. It encodes CSARNTRRGYNEQFF.

A remark on this clonotype: Possible read error: a much larger clone is one base away. The gene calls are TRBV5-5 and TRBJ1-6, with D unresolved. The V end was cut by 4 bases, the J end by 11 bases, with 16 bases between. The CDR3 consists of 14 residues. Per germline, CDR1 SGHKS and CDR2 YYEKEE (reference sequence). The CDR3 sequence: CASSPGLEGTPLHF. In nucleotides, the CDR3 is TGTGCCAGCAGCCCCGGGCTGGAAGGTACACCCCTCCACTTT.